This is a list of T cell receptor beta chains from one sample in a study of Ad26.COV2.S vaccination and SARS-CoV-2 variants. The repertoire was sequenced with immunoSEQ multiplex PCR; TCRdb's copy has only in-frame clones and lacks some. The sample holds hundreds of thousands of clones, 92% seen once. The sample was peripheral blood, taken in a trial of Ad26.COV2.S vaccine versus placebo. All receptors derive from a person aged 18-65 years who received the Ad26.COV2.S COVID-19 vaccine or a placebo. Each CDR3 is given with its conserved first and last residue. The D gene is left open where the match is weak. A clone size is listed for some rows: how often the clone was seen (once, few, many), or a class if it is expanded.

j_gene: TRBJ2-2; abundance: -; v_gene: TRBV4-3; d_gene: -; CDR3aa: CASRGTGELFF; CDR3nt: TGCGCCAGCAGGGGGACCGGGGAGCTGTTTTTT
j_gene: TRBJ2-5; abundance: -; v_gene: TRBV3-1/TRBV3-2; d_gene: -; CDR3aa: CASRKAARGVDWSQYF; CDR3nt: TGTGCCAGCAGGAAAGCGGCTCGGGGAGTGGATTGGTCCCAGTACTTC
j_gene: TRBJ1-4; abundance: -; v_gene: TRBV7-8; d_gene: TRBD1; CDR3aa: CASSRRAGGMDKLFF; CDR3nt: TGTGCCAGCAGCCGCAGGGCAGGGGGCATGGATAAACTGTTTTTT
j_gene: TRBJ1-1; abundance: -; v_gene: TRBV6-5; d_gene: -; CDR3aa: CASSKGTGEAFF; CDR3nt: TGTGCCAGCAGTAAGGGTACGGGTGAAGCTTTCTTT
j_gene: TRBJ2-4; abundance: -; v_gene: TRBV3-1/TRBV3-2; d_gene: -; CDR3aa: CASSRELLENIQYF; CDR3nt: TGTGCCAGCAGCCGGGAATTGCTAGAGAACATTCAGTACTTC
j_gene: TRBJ2-5; abundance: once; v_gene: TRBV11-2; d_gene: -; CDR3aa: CASSLGGQETQYF; CDR3nt: TGTGCCAGCAGCTTAGGGGGACAAGAGACCCAGTACTTC
j_gene: TRBJ2-2; abundance: once; v_gene: TRBV7-9; d_gene: -; CDR3aa: CASSKQPGSGELFF; CDR3nt: TGTGCCAGCAGCAAGCAACCGGGGTCCGGGGAGCTGTTTTTT
j_gene: TRBJ1-1; abundance: -; v_gene: TRBV7-2; d_gene: TRBD1; CDR3aa: CASRFRDRNTEAFF; CDR3nt: TGTGCCAGCAGGTTCCGGGACAGGAACACTGAAGCTTTCTTT
j_gene: TRBJ2-7; abundance: -; v_gene: TRBV15; d_gene: -; CDR3aa: CATSPFQAKLYEQYF; CDR3nt: TGTGCCACCAGCCCCTTTCAGGCGAAACTTTACGAGCAGTACTTC
j_gene: TRBJ2-5; abundance: once; v_gene: TRBV3-1/TRBV3-2; d_gene: -; CDR3aa: CASSQDLTGSMETQYF; CDR3nt: TGTGCCAGCAGCCAAGATCTGACAGGTTCAATGGAGACCCAGTACTTC
j_gene: TRBJ1-4; abundance: -; v_gene: TRBV5-6; d_gene: -; CDR3aa: CASSFYPLTTEKLFF; CDR3nt: TGTGCCAGCAGCTTTTATCCATTGACTACGGAAAAACTGTTTTTT
j_gene: TRBJ1-1; abundance: -; v_gene: TRBV19; d_gene: -; CDR3aa: CASSSPGGNTEAFF; CDR3nt: TGTGCCAGTAGTTCCCCCGGGGGGAACACTGAAGCTTTCTTT
j_gene: TRBJ2-3; abundance: -; v_gene: TRBV5-8; d_gene: -; CDR3aa: CASSPSGGKGDTQYF; CDR3nt: TGTGCCAGCAGCCCGTCGGGGGGCAAGGGGGATACGCAGTATTTT
j_gene: TRBJ1-1; abundance: few; v_gene: TRBV2; d_gene: -; CDR3aa: CASSDGAEAFF; CDR3nt: TGTGCCAGCAGTGACGGGGCTGAAGCTTTCTTT
j_gene: TRBJ2-2; abundance: -; v_gene: TRBV28; d_gene: TRBD1; CDR3aa: CASSFISDRGRGGELFF; CDR3nt: TGTGCCAGCAGTTTTATTTCCGACAGGGGGCGCGGCGGGGAGCTGTTTTTT
j_gene: TRBJ2-3; abundance: -; v_gene: TRBV6-5; d_gene: TRBD2; CDR3aa: CASRSLAGGTDTQYF; CDR3nt: TGTGCCAGCAGGTCACTAGCGGGGGGCACAGATACGCAGTATTTT
j_gene: TRBJ2-2; abundance: -; v_gene: TRBV4-1; d_gene: -; CDR3aa: CASTSYTGELFF; CDR3nt: TGCGCCAGCACAAGTTACACCGGGGAGCTGTTTTTT
j_gene: TRBJ1-2; abundance: -; v_gene: TRBV3-1/TRBV3-2; d_gene: -; CDR3aa: CASSQGGPLGYTF; CDR3nt: TGTGCCAGCAGCCAAGGAGGTCCCTTGGGCTACACCTTC